These 2 T cell receptor beta chains came from one sample sequenced in a study of spatial heterogeneity in lung cancer. Study findings and constraints: Counts of expanded intratumoral alpha and beta TCRs tracked tumor mutation counts.

TCRdb independently ran MiXCR on the 5' RACE reads; one entry per CDR3 protein. The data hold 2,500 to 3,000 distinct CDR3 sequences, with about 12% observed a single time. Time point in this sample: sample taken at primary tumor resection. No antigen has been assigned to these receptors. Specimen: lung tumor tissue, collected at surgery. These receptors came from a male donor with early-stage non-small cell lung cancer.

This clonotype is medium-sized (0.01 to 0.1%) within its sample. Germline is not matched at one junction end, which may reflect a read error. The chain couples TRBV18 to TRBJ2-1; no firm D call. CDR1 is KGHSH and CDR2 is LQKENI in the germline V gene. The CDR3 has 13 amino acids. CDR3 amino acids: CASSPHSYNEQFF. In nucleotides, the CDR3 is TGCGCCAGCTCACCACACTCCTACAATGAGCAGTTCTTC. The full variable domain, in which reference TRBV18 and TRBJ2-1 provide the parts outside the CDR3, is NAGVMQNPRHLVRRRGQEARLRCSPMKGHSHVYWYRQLPEEGLKFMVYLQKENIIDESGMPKERFSAEFPKEGPSILRIQQVVRGDSAAYFCASSPHSYNEQFFGPGTRLTVL.

This clonotype has at least ten counts. The chain is built from TRBV3-1 and TRBJ2-3; 9 bases fit TRBD2. The CDR3 spans 18 residues. The germline CDR1 and CDR2 sequences are LGHDT and YNNKEL (reference sequence). J gave up 0 bases and V 2 bases, and 9 bases lay outside the gene matches. The CDR3 spells CASSQKLAGRTSTDTQYF. DNA for the CDR3: TGTGCCAGCAGCCAAAAACTAGCGGGCAGAACTAGCACAGATACGCAGTATTTT.